Each of the 24 T cell receptor beta chains below was sequenced from the same sample in a study of OX40 agonist ivuxolimab in advanced cancers. This table comes from immunoSEQ multiplex PCR, and its TCRdb copy is limited to in-frame clones, with some not included. Counted here are roughly 34,000 clones, roughly 84% occurring once; the ten biggest clones make up less than 2%. The material was CD4+ or CD8+ T cells sorted from blood, obtained in a trial of the OX40 agonist ivuxolimab. The receptors come from an adult with an advanced solid tumor such as melanoma, head and neck, liver or kidney cancer.

This clone was detected only a few times. The chain couples TRBV7-8 to TRBJ2-2; D may be TRBD2 (6 bases). Germline V gene data show CDR1 as SGHVS and CDR2 as FQNEAQ. V was pared by 1 base and J by 0 bases, with 12 bases between. This CDR3 is built from 17 residues. CDR3 DNA: TGTGCCAGCAGCTTAGGTGGGGGGAACGCGAACACCGGGGAGCTGTTTTTT. Its translation: CASSLGGGNANTGELFF.

The V and J genes are TRBV4-1 and TRBJ2-4; maybe TRBD1 (7 bases). CDR3 length: 16 residues. In germline, CDR1 is MGHRA, CDR2 YSYEKL. The germline V and J ends were trimmed by 4 bases and 6 bases, with 19 bases remaining between them. The CDR3: CASSLIQGGPLNIQYF. The CDR3 DNA sequence: TGCGCCAGCAGCCTGATTCAGGGGGGCCCATTAAACATTCAGTACTTC.

This clone was found once. The rearrangement joins TRBV2 to TRBJ1-1, with 7 positions matching TRBD1. Germline loops: CDR1 SNHLY, CDR2 FYNNEI. This CDR3 is built from 14 residues. The V segment lost 6 bases and the J segment 0 bases; nucleotides outside the gene matches: 4. CDR3 coding DNA: TGTGCCAGCAGGGGACAGCTCATGAACACTGAAGCTTTCTTT. It codes for CASRGQLMNTEAFF.

The V gene is TRBV6-6, the J gene TRBJ2-3, with D tentatively TRBD1 (5 bases). Germline CDR1 and CDR2: MNHNY and SVGAGI (reference sequence). The CDR3 totals 15 residues. The V gene lost 0 bases and the J gene lost 6 bases, with 13 bases spanning the gap. DNA for the CDR3: TGTGCCAGCAGTTACTCAGGGGATCGGGCGGATACGCAGTATTTT. Protein: CASSYSGDRADTQYF.

The chain couples TRBV9 to TRBJ2-5; D remains unclear. Trimming removed 0 bases from V and 0 bases from J, with 9 bases in between. This CDR3 is built from 15 residues. CDR1 and CDR2 (germline): SGDLS, YYNGEE. The CDR3 DNA is TGTGCCAGCAGCGTAGGACGGCAGTACCAAGAGACCCAGTACTTC. Translating it yields CASSVGRQYQETQYF.

The rearrangement joins TRBV5-1 to TRBJ2-1; 10 positions agree with TRBD2. The CDR3 is 15 residues long. Germline CDR1 reads SGHRS; CDR2 reads YFSETQ. Germline trimming cut 5 bases from V and 2 bases from J; bases unmatched to any gene: 4. The CDR3 DNA reads TGCGCCAGCAGTCCTAGCGGGGGAACCTACAATGAGCAGTTCTTC. Translated: CASSPSGGTYNEQFF.

The V and J genes are TRBV6-5 and TRBJ1-2, with TRBD1 identical over 11 bases. V lost 7 bases, J lost 2 bases, and 6 bases stayed unmatched. Germline V gene lookup returns CDR1 MNHEY and CDR2 SVGAGI. The CDR3 loop spans 15 amino acids. CDR3 nucleotides: TGTGCCAGCATCAGGGACAGGGGGGCCAACTATGGCTACACCTTC. The encoded protein is CASIRDRGANYGYTF.

The chain links TRBV7-8 to TRBJ2-5; TRBD2 agrees at 9 bases. With 3 bases clipped from V and 2 bases from J, the junction kept 4 bases outside the gene matches. This CDR3 region has 15 residues. From germline, CDR1 is SGHVS and CDR2 FQNEAQ. DNA for the CDR3: TGTGCCAGCAGCTTGAGGAGCGGGGGGCAAGAGACCCAGTACTTC. It specifies CASSLRSGGQETQYF.

This clone was observed a single time. The rearrangement joins TRBV2 to TRBJ1-2; 8 bases align to TRBD1. Trimming at V came to 6 bases and at J to 8 bases, leaving 8 bases not matched to a gene. The CDR3 has 13 residues. In germline, CDR1 is SNHLY, CDR2 FYNNEI. The CDR3, as DNA: TGTGCCAGCAGGGCGACAGGGGTCGGGGGCTACACCTTC. Amino acids: CASRATGVGGYTF.

The gene calls are TRBV5-1 and TRBJ1-1; a possible D gene is TRBD1 (5 bases). Germline lookup yields CDR1 SGHRS and CDR2 YFSETQ. The CDR3 contains 13 residues. V was shortened by 4 bases and J by 3 bases, with 10 bases between the two germline ends. CDR3 residues: CASSPGGDTEAFF. In DNA form, the CDR3 reads TGCGCCAGCAGCCCGGGGGGTGACACTGAAGCTTTCTTT.

This clone was picked up one time. The chain combines TRBV18 with TRBJ2-2, with TRBD1 identical over 9 bases. Losses at the gene ends were 2 bases for V and 3 bases for J; bases not matched to a gene: 1. There are 15 residues in the CDR3. From germline, CDR1 is KGHSH and CDR2 LQKENI. The CDR3 loop reads CASSPTGGYTGELFF. CDR3 DNA: TGTGCCAGCTCACCAACAGGGGGCTACACCGGGGAGCTGTTTTTT.

The DNA for the CDR3 is TGTGCCAGCAGCCGGACAGGGAACCAAGAGACCCAGTACTTC. Translating gives CASSRTGNQETQYF. The V and J genes are TRBV7-9 and TRBJ2-5; 8 nucleotides align to TRBD1. The CDR3 runs to 14 residues. The germline CDR1 and CDR2 sequences are SEHNR and FQNEAQ (reference sequence). V shed 5 bases, J shed 0 bases, and the junction held 2 bases outside the gene matches.

In nucleotides, the CDR3 is TGCGCCAGCAGCCCAGACTCTAACTCCTACAATGAGCAGTTCTTC. The encoded protein is CASSPDSNSYNEQFF. The chain has TRBV5-1 and TRBJ2-1; D is uncertain. Germline V lookup: CDR1 SGHRS, CDR2 YFSETQ. The V gene lost 4 bases and the J gene lost 0 bases, with 11 bases spanning the gap. This CDR3 is built from 15 residues.

A few counts support this clone. The chain recombines TRBV19 with TRBJ1-5; tentative D call: TRBD1 (5 bases). Looked up from germline, CDR1 is LNHDA and CDR2 is SQIVND (reference sequence). Between the trimmed V and J ends, which lost 6 bases and 7 bases, there was a span of 13 bases. The CDR3 contains 13 residues. The DNA of the CDR3 is TGTGCCAGTAGCCCGAGTGGGGGACAGCCCCAGCATTTT. Protein: CASSPSGGQPQHF.

The chain is built from TRBV9 and TRBJ2-5; no clear D gene. The V end was cut by 3 bases, the J end by 1 base, with 13 bases between. Germline V lookup: CDR1 SGDLS, CDR2 YYNGEE. The CDR3 covers 15 residues. DNA of the CDR3: TGTGCCAGCAGCGAGTCTCCGGCGCGCCAAGAGACCCAGTACTTC. This gives the protein CASSESPARQETQYF.

The chain has TRBV7-9 and TRBJ2-4; D might be TRBD1 (7 bases). V lost 5 bases to trimming and J lost 0 bases, with 20 bases between them. This CDR3 comprises 18 residues. From germline, CDR1 is SEHNR and CDR2 FQNEAQ (reference sequence). The chain's CDR3 is CASSPGGWGNLAKNIQYF. CDR3 nucleotide sequence: TGTGCCAGCAGCCCAGGGGGGTGGGGTAACTTAGCCAAAAACATTCAGTACTTC.

The chain couples TRBV5-1 to TRBJ2-2; D may be TRBD2 (5 bases). Germline loops: CDR1 SGHRS, CDR2 YFSETQ. The CDR3 is 18 amino acids. The ends were cut back, 4 bases at V and 5 bases at J, with 24 bases in the middle. CDR3 protein: CASSPLDYPQRGTGELFF. The CDR3 coding sequence is TGCGCCAGCAGCCCCTTAGACTACCCCCAACGAGGAACCGGGGAGCTGTTTTTT.

V is TRBV5-4 and J is TRBJ2-7; D call uncertain. The germline V gene has CDR1 SGHNT and CDR2 YYREEE (reference sequence). CDR3 length equals 13 residues. Trimming cost V 4 bases and J 7 bases, with 15 bases left between them. CDR3: CASSPQNALEQYF. The CDR3 DNA reads as TGTGCCAGCAGCCCCCAAAATGCGTTGGAGCAGTACTTC.

The rearrangement links TRBV6-1 to TRBJ2-7; D unclear. CDR1 is MNHNS, CDR2 SASEGT, per germline. This CDR3 comprises 12 residues. The V gene lost 6 bases and the J gene lost 3 bases, with 9 bases spanning the gap. The CDR3 is CASSPDIYEQYF. As DNA, the CDR3 is TGTGCCAGCAGCCCCGACATCTACGAGCAGTACTTC.

Turning to this clone: Other nucleotide sequences in the sample specify the same CDR3. V is TRBV5-1 and J is TRBJ2-1, with D hard to call. CDR1 is SGHRS and CDR2 is YFSETQ in the germline V gene. The germline V and J ends were trimmed by 0 bases and 0 bases, with 10 bases remaining between them. This CDR3 has 16 residues. The DNA for the CDR3 is TGCGCCAGCAGCTTGGAGGCCGCGAGCTCCTACAATGAGCAGTTCTTC. This gives the protein CASSLEAASSYNEQFF.

This chain joins TRBV11-3 and TRBJ2-3, with D perhaps TRBD2 (7 bases). CDR1 SGHNT and CDR2 YENEEA come from the germline V gene. The CDR3 totals 16 residues. V was cut by 5 bases and J by 2 bases, with 17 bases left in between. The CDR3 spells CASSPGRGASTDTQYF. CDR3 DNA: TGTGCCAGCAGCCCAGGTCGGGGGGCCTCCACAGATACGCAGTATTTT.

The V call is TRBV11-2, the J call TRBJ2-3, with 8 bases fitting TRBD2. The CDR3 runs to 16 residues. Germline V gene data show CDR1 as SGHAT and CDR2 as FQNNGV. V lost 1 base and J lost 3; bases outside the gene matches: 6. In DNA, the CDR3 is TGTGCCAGCAGCTTAGCGATAGCGGGGTTGACAGATACGCAGTATTTT. Amino acid sequence: CASSLAIAGLTDTQYF.

V and J are TRBV18 and TRBJ2-7; weak D call: TRBD1 (5 bases). V lost 1 base to trimming and J lost 2 bases, with 15 bases between them. CDR3 length: 16 amino acids. Per the germline V gene, CDR1 is KGHSH and CDR2 is LQKENI. The CDR3 here is CASSPRGGGSAYEQYF. The CDR3 region has the DNA TGTGCCAGCTCACCACGGGGCGGTGGTTCAGCCTACGAGCAGTACTTC.

CDR3 in amino acids: CASTGGGGHSPLHF. DNA of the CDR3: TGTGCCAGCACCGGGGGCGGGGGCCATTCACCCCTCCACTTT. This rearrangement joins TRBV28 to TRBJ1-6; possible D gene TRBD1, 6 bases. This CDR3 region has 14 residues. CDR1 and CDR2 from the germline V gene are MDHEN and SYDVKM. Trimming stripped 7 bases from V and 8 bases from J, with 15 bases between. Combining the CDR3 with reference TRBV28 and TRBJ1-6 gives the whole variable domain DVKVTQSSRYLVKRTGEKVFLECVQDMDHENMFWYRQDPGLGLRLIYFSYDVKMKEKGDIPEGYSVSREKKERFSLILESASTNQTSMYLCASTGGGGHSPLHFGNGTRLTVT.